Shown below are 24 T cell receptor beta chains from a single sample sequenced in a study of CD8 T cells in Susac syndrome. With random hexamers, reverse transcription was performed on 0.5 to 1 ug of RNA. TCRdb re-called the immunoSEQ multiplex PCR reads with MiXCR, one entry per CDR3 protein. There are roughly 150,000 distinct CDR3 sequences in the sample; around 93% occur only once, and over 0.15% lies in the top ten. The source material was CD8+ T cells from PBMCs. All receptors come from a human donor with Susac syndrome.

The count of this clonotype is one. The chain employs TRBV28 and TRBJ2-5, with TRBD1 identical over 8 bases. V shed 10 bases, J shed 2 bases, and the junction held 6 bases outside the gene matches. The CDR3 runs to 13 residues. Germline CDR1 and CDR2: MDHEN and SYDVKM. CDR3 sequence reads: CANAGTGQETQYF. The DNA of the CDR3 is TGTGCCAACGCCGGGACAGGTCAAGAGACCCAGTACTTC.

The rearrangement joins TRBV15 to TRBJ2-7; D might be TRBD1 or TRBD2, each matching 5 bases. This CDR3 is built from 14 residues. Trimming cost V 5 bases and J 5 bases, with 16 bases left between them. Germline V gene lookup returns CDR1 LNHNV and CDR2 YYDKDF (reference sequence). The CDR3 reads CATSRDRAPNEQYF. The CDR3 DNA reads as TGTGCCACCAGCCGGGACCGAGCCCCGAACGAGCAGTACTTC.

The chain has TRBV14 and TRBJ1-3; tentative D call: TRBD1 (5 bases). CDR3 length: 14 amino acids. The V gene's germline CDR1 is SGHDN and CDR2 FVKESK. The germline V and J ends were trimmed by 0 bases and 7 bases, with 10 bases remaining between them. CDR3 sequence reads: CASSQERDGNTIYF. The CDR3, as DNA: TGTGCCAGCAGCCAAGAGAGGGACGGGAACACCATATATTTT.

The chain has TRBV28 and TRBJ1-2, with D unresolved. Germline V CDR1 and CDR2: MDHEN, SYDVKM. This CDR3 region has 13 residues. The ends were cut back, 5 bases at V and 2 bases at J, with 9 bases in the middle. As DNA, the CDR3 is TGTGCCAGCAGTACACCAAAGAACTATGGCTACACCTTC. Its translation: CASSTPKNYGYTF.

The CDR3 loop reads CASSLRGYEDTQYF. DNA of the CDR3: TGTGCCAGCAGCTTACGGGGGTACGAAGATACGCAGTATTTT. V is TRBV11-1 and J is TRBJ2-3; a weak D match, TRBD2 (6 bases). Germline values: CDR1 SGHAT, CDR2 FQDESV (reference sequence). Trimming shortened V by 2 bases and J by 5 bases, and 11 bases separated the two germline ends. The CDR3 is made up of 14 amino acids.

The rearrangement links TRBV6-1 to TRBJ2-7; tentative D call: TRBD2 (6 bases). The CDR3 length is 18 residues. Germline V lookup: CDR1 MNHNS, CDR2 SASEGT. Trimming stripped 5 bases from V and 2 bases from J, with 25 bases between. CDR3 in DNA: TGTGCCAGCAGTCCCCTCGGCGTGACTAGTGGGGCTGCCTACGAGCAGTACTTC. It yields the protein CASSPLGVTSGAAYEQYF.

This clonotype has a handful of counts. This chain links TRBV9 with TRBJ2-1; D gene ambiguous. The V end was cut by 2 bases, the J end by 7 bases, with 10 bases between. In germline, CDR1 is SGDLS, CDR2 YYNGEE. The CDR3 length is 13 residues. The CDR3 sequence: CASSVGGSNEQFF. The CDR3 bases are TGTGCCAGCAGCGTCGGTGGATCTAATGAGCAGTTCTTC. The complete variable domain, with remaining parts taken from reference TRBV9 and TRBJ2-1, reads DSGVTQTPKHLITATGQRVTLRCSPRSGDLSVYWYQQSLDQGLQFLIQYYNGEERAKGNILERFSAQQFPDLHSELNLSSLELGDSALYFCASSVGGSNEQFFGPGTRLTVL.

The gene calls are TRBV6-1 and TRBJ1-2; D is possibly TRBD1 (5 bases). Germline V CDR1 and CDR2: MNHNS, SASEGT. The CDR3 totals 17 residues. V was trimmed by 6 bases and J by 5 bases, leaving 25 bases between them. CDR3 amino acids: CASSSPIRQGSWYGYTF. CDR3 sequence (DNA): TGTGCCAGCAGCTCTCCCATAAGGCAGGGTAGTTGGTATGGCTACACCTTC.

V gene TRBV4-1 combines with J gene TRBJ2-3; D unresolved. The germline CDR1 and CDR2 sequences are MGHRA and YSYEKL. The CDR3 is 13 amino acids. V was trimmed by 1 base and J by 3 bases, leaving 5 bases between them. Here the CDR3 DNA reads TGCGCCAGCAGCCAAGGGTTGACAGATACGCAGTATTTT. This gives the protein CASSQGLTDTQYF.

The chain has TRBV20-1 and TRBJ2-2; D may be TRBD1 (5 bases). The CDR3 extends over 11 amino acids. The germline V and J ends were trimmed by 5 bases and 6 bases, with 7 bases remaining between them. CDR1 and CDR2 from the germline V gene are DFQATT and SNEGSKA (reference sequence). The CDR3 coding sequence is TGCAGTGCTGTAGGGGCCGGGGAGCTGTTTTTT. As protein: CSAVGAGELFF.

V is TRBV7-9 and J is TRBJ2-1, with 9 bases fitting TRBD2. The CDR3 length is 18 residues. CDR1 is SEHNR, CDR2 FQNEAQ, per germline (reference sequence). J lost 0 bases, V lost 4 bases, and 10 bases had no gene match. The CDR3 region is CASSSGTSQPRSYNEQFF. DNA for the CDR3: TGTGCCAGCAGCTCAGGGACTAGCCAACCACGCTCCTACAATGAGCAGTTCTTC. Together with reference TRBV7-9 and TRBJ2-1, the CDR3 gives the full variable domain: DTGVSQNPRHKITKRGQNVTFRCDPISEHNRLYWYRQTLGQGPEFLTYFQNEAQLEKSRLLSDRFSAERPKGSFSTLEIQRTEQGDSAMYLCASSSGTSQPRSYNEQFFGPGTRLTVL.

The V gene is TRBV20-1, the J gene TRBJ1-1; unclear D gene. The CDR3 is 16 residues long. Germline V gives CDR1 DFQATT, CDR2 SNEGSKA (reference sequence). Trimming cost V 3 bases and J 0 bases, with 17 bases left between them. The DNA of the CDR3 is TGCAGTGCTAGTAACGGTCTACGAGTGATGAACACTGAAGCTTTCTTT. Translation: CSASNGLRVMNTEAFF.

This clonotype has a single count. The CDR3 spells CASSFLTNQPQHF. The CDR3 region has the DNA TGTGCCAGCAGCTTTTTGACCAATCAGCCCCAGCATTTT. The rearrangement links TRBV11-3 to TRBJ1-5; D remains ambiguous. Per germline, CDR1 SGHNT and CDR2 YENEEA. V lost 3 bases and J 3 bases, leaving 6 bases between the germline ends. The CDR3 loop spans 13 amino acids. Filled out from reference TRBV11-3 and TRBJ1-5, the complete variable domain reads EAGVVQSPRYKIIEKKQPVAFWCNPISGHNTLYWYLQNLGQGPELLIRYENEEAVDDSQLPKDRFSAERLKGVDSTLKIQPAELGDSAVYLCASSFLTNQPQHFGDGTRLSIL.

V is TRBV2 and J is TRBJ2-7; 10 nucleotides agree with TRBD2. The V gene end was trimmed by 6 bases and the J gene end by 4 bases; junction bases not matched to a gene: 6. This CDR3 has 14 amino acids. Germline V gene data show CDR1 as SNHLY and CDR2 as FYNNEI. The CDR3 loop is CASSPGLAVYEQYF. CDR3 nucleotide sequence: TGTGCCAGCAGCCCAGGACTAGCGGTTTACGAGCAGTACTTC.

This chain connects TRBV29-1 to TRBJ2-1; TRBD1 aligns across 9 bases. The germline CDR1 and CDR2 sequences are SQVTM and ANQGSEA. After removal of 7 bases from V and 4 bases from J, the junction contained 8 bases not matched to a gene. The CDR3 contains 14 residues. The CDR3 bases are TGCAGCGGCGACCCGGGACAGGGATACAATGAGCAGTTCTTC. It is translated as CSGDPGQGYNEQFF.

Concerning this clonotype itself: The junction departs from the called germline gene at one end, perhaps through a read error. The chain uses TRBV14 and TRBJ2-7; D is unclear. The CDR3 extends over 14 amino acids. Germline lookup yields CDR1 SGHDN and CDR2 FVKESK. The chain's CDR3 is CASSQGSRSHEQYF. The CDR3 nucleotides read TGTGCCAGCAGCCAAGGAAGTCGCTCCCACGAGCAGTACTTC.

The rearrangement uses TRBV5-4 and TRBJ2-1; 9 nucleotides agree with TRBD1. Germline CDR1 SGHNT, CDR2 YYREEE (reference sequence). This CDR3 contains 15 residues. The V gene end was trimmed by 4 bases and the J gene end by 5 bases; junction bases not matched to a gene: 7. This CDR3 is CASSRPGQGDNEQFF. The CDR3 DNA sequence: TGTGCCAGCAGCCGACCGGGACAGGGCGACAATGAGCAGTTCTTC. Full variable domain (remainder filled in from reference TRBV5-4 and TRBJ2-1): ETGVTQSPTHLIKTRGQQVTLRCSSQSGHNTVSWYQQALGQGPQFIFQYYREEENGRGNFPPRFSGLQFPNYSSELNVNALELDDSALYLCASSRPGQGDNEQFFGPGTRLTVL.

The rearrangement joins TRBV4-1 to TRBJ2-5; D ambiguous. The length of the CDR3 is 15 residues. Trimming took off 4 bases at V and 1 base at J, with 13 bases between the two ends. Germline-derived CDR1 and CDR2 are MGHRA and YSYEKL. In DNA, the CDR3 is TGCGCCAGCAGCCTAGGTCCGGGCTTCCAAGAGACCCAGTACTTC. Encoded protein: CASSLGPGFQETQYF.

This clonotype was seen once. The chain carries TRBV5-1 and TRBJ2-5; TRBD1 is a possible D gene (5 bases). The V end lost 4 bases, the J end lost 2 bases, and 9 bases lay between the germline ends. The CDR3 totals 13 residues. The V gene's germline CDR1 is SGHRS and CDR2 YFSETQ. DNA for the CDR3: TGCGCCAGCAGCCCGGACACTCAAGAGACCCAGTACTTC. As protein: CASSPDTQETQYF.

J is TRBJ2-1 and V is TRBV9, with D possibly being TRBD2 (6 bases). The germline CDR1 and CDR2 sequences are SGDLS and YYNGEE. There are 15 residues in the CDR3. V lost 4 bases to trimming and J lost 5 bases, with 16 bases between them. The CDR3 sequence is CASSPRDWRDNEQFF. Written as DNA, the CDR3 is TGTGCCAGCAGCCCCCGGGACTGGCGGGACAATGAGCAGTTCTTC.

The CDR3 DNA reads as TGTGCCAGCAGCTTGGCCGAGGTAGCCACTGAAGCTTTCTTT. It codes for CASSLAEVATEAFF. The chain employs TRBV5-4 and TRBJ1-1; D is undetermined. The CDR3 runs 14 residues. Trimming took 0 bases from V and 4 from J, leaving 10 bases between them. Germline-derived CDR1 and CDR2 are SGHNT and YYREEE (reference sequence).

This clonotype was detected once. V is TRBV12-3 or TRBV12-4 and J is TRBJ2-5; TRBD2 agrees at 7 bases. This CDR3 is built from 14 residues. The V and J ends lost 5 bases and 5 bases, in that order; junction bases with no gene match: 8. Written as DNA, the CDR3 is TGTGCCAGCAGTACGAGCGGGATGTGGGAGACCCAGTACTTC. Translated, it gives CASSTSGMWETQYF.

V usage is TRBV20-1 and J usage is TRBJ1-1; D is perhaps TRBD1 (5 bases). V lost 5 bases to trimming and J lost 0 bases, with 10 bases between them. The CDR3 loop spans 13 amino acids. CDR1 DFQATT and CDR2 SNEGSKA come from the germline V gene (reference sequence). As DNA, the CDR3 is TGCAGTGCTCTAGACAGCATGAACACTGAAGCTTTCTTT. Translated: CSALDSMNTEAFF.

The CDR3 reads CASSLLLRVRRYEQYF. The CDR3 DNA sequence: TGTGCCAGCAGTTTACTGCTCAGGGTACGAAGGTACGAGCAGTACTTC. The chain joins TRBV28 to TRBJ2-7, with D perhaps matching TRBD1 (5 bases). The germline V and J ends were trimmed by 2 bases and 4 bases, with 18 bases remaining between them. This CDR3 is 16 amino acids long. Per germline, CDR1 MDHEN and CDR2 SYDVKM.